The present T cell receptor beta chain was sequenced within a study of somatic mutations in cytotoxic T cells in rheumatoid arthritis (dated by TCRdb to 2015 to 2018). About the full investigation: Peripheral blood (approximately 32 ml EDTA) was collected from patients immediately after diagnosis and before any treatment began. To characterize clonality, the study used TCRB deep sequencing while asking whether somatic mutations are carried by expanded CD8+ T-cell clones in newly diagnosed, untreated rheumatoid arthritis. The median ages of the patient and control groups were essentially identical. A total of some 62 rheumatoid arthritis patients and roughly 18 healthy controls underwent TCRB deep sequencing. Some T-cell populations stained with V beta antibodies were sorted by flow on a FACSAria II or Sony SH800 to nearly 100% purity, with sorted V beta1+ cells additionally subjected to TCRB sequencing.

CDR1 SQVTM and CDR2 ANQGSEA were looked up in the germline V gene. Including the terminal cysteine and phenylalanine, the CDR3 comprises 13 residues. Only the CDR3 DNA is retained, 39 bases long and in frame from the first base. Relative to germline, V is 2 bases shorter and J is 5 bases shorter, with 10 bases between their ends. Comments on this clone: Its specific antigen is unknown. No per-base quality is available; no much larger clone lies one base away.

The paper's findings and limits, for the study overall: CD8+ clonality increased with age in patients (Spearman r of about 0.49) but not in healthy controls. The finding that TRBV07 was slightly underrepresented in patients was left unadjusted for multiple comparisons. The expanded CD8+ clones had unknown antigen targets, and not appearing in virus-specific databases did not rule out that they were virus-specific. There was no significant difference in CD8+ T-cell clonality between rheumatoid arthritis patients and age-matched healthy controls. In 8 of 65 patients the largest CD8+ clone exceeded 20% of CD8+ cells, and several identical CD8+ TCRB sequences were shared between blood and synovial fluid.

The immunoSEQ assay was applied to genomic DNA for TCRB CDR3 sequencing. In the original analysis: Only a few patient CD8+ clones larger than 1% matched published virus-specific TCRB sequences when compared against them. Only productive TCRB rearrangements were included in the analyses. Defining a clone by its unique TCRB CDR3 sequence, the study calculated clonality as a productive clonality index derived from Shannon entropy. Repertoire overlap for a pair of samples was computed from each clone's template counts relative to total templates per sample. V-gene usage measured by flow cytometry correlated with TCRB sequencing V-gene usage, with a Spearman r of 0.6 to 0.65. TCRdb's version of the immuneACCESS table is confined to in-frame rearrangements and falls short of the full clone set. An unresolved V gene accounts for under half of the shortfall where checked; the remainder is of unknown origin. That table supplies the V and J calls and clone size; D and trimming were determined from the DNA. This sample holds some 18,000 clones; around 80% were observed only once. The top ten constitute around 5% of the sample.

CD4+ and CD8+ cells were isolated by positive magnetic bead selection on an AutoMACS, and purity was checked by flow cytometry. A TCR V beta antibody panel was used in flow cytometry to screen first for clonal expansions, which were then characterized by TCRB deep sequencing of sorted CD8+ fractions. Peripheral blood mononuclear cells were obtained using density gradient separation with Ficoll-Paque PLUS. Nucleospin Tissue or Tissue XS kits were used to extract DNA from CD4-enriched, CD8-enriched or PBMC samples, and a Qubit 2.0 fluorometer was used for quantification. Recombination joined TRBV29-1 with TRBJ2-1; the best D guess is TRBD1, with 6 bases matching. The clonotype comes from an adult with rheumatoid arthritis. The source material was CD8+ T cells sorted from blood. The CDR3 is CSVERQAHNEQFF. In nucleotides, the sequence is TGCAGCGTTGAACGACAGGCCCACAATGAGCAGTTCTTC.